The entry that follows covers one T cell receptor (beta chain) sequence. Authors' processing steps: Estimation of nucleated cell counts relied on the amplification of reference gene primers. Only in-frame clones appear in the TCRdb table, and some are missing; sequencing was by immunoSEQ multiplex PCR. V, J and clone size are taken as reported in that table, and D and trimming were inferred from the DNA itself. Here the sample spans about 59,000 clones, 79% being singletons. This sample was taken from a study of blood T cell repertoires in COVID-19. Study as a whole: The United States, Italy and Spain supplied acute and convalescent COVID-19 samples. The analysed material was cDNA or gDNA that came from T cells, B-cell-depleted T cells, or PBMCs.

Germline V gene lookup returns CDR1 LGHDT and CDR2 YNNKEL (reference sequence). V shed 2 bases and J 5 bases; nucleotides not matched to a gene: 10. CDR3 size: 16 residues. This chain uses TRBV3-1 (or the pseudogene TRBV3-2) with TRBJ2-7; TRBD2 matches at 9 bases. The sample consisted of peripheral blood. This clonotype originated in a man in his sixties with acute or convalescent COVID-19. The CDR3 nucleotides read TGTGCCAGCAGCCAACGCGGGCGCGGACTAGCGAACGAGCAGTACTTC. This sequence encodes CASSQRGRGLANEQYF.